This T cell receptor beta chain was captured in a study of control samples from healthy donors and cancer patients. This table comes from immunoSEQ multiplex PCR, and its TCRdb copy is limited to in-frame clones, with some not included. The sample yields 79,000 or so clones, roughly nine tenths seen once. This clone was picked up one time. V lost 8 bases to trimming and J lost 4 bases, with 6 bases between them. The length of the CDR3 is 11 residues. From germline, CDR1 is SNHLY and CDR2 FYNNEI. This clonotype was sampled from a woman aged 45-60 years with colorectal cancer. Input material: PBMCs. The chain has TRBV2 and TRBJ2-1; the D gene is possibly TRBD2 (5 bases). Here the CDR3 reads CASGEYNEQFF. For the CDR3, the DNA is TGTGCCAGCGGGGAGTACAATGAGCAGTTCTTC.